This T cell receptor beta chain emerged from a study of CD8+ T cells in alopecia areata. As for the study in general: Patients in the treated group were given tofacitinib by mouth, 5 to 10 mg twice a day.

Treatment of the sample: oral pan-JAK inhibitor, 5-10 mg twice daily. Extracted RNA was reverse transcribed into cDNA, the sequencing template. Generated by immunoSEQ multiplex PCR, the TCRdb table keeps only in-frame clones and is missing some. The sample lists about 160,000 clones, about three fifths seen once, with 0.91% in the top ten. This clonotype was sampled from a human donor with alopecia areata. The sequences come from CD4+ T cells sorted from blood, collected at week 4, from a patient treated with tofacitinib.

CDR3 sequence: CATSRPASRGWHEQFF. CDR3 DNA sequence: TGTGCCACCAGCAGGCCCGCTTCTCGAGGGTGGCATGAGCAGTTCTTC. The genes are TRBV15 and TRBJ2-1; D is possibly TRBD2 (5 bases). This CDR3 has 16 residues. Looked up from germline, CDR1 is LNHNV and CDR2 is YYDKDF (reference sequence). Between the trimmed V and J ends, which lost 3 bases and 8 bases, there was a span of 20 bases.